The 12 T cell receptor beta chains below were found in one sample sequenced in a study of cytomegalovirus exposure and HLA in healthy donors. The PCR was carried out with 60 Vbeta primers and 13 Jbeta primers. Assay: immunoSEQ multiplex PCR; the TCRdb copy retains only in-frame clones and omits some. The top ten hold approximately 1.8% of the sample, which has about 210,000 clones, about 75% seen once. The specimen was PBMCs. These receptors originate from a male donor in good health and CMV-seronegative.

The gene calls are TRBV11-2 and TRBJ2-3; 7 bases agree with TRBD1. V gave up 2 bases and J gave up 6 bases; unmatched junction bases: 14. The CDR3 totals 17 residues. Germline CDR1 and CDR2: SGHAT and FQNNGV. CDR3 protein: CASSLRGRDSPRDTQYF. DNA of the CDR3: TGTGCCAGCAGCTTAAGGGGACGGGACAGCCCTAGGGATACGCAGTATTTT.

V is TRBV7-9 and J is TRBJ2-1; 8 bases fit TRBD1. CDR3 length: 15 residues. CDR1 is SEHNR and CDR2 is FQNEAQ in the germline V gene (reference sequence). J was trimmed by 2 bases and V by 5 bases; bases with no gene match: 5. CDR3 amino acids: CASSGRTGPYNEQFF. The DNA of the CDR3 is TGTGCCAGCAGCGGCCGGACAGGGCCCTACAATGAGCAGTTCTTC.

The chain uses TRBV9 and TRBJ2-6, with 9 bases matching TRBD1. CDR1 and CDR2 (germline): SGDLS, YYNGEE. CDR3 size: 17 residues. The V and J ends lost 2 bases and 0 bases, in that order; junction bases with no gene match: 3. CDR3 in amino acids: CASSVGQGNSGANVLTF. The CDR3, as DNA: TGTGCCAGCAGCGTCGGACAGGGGAACTCTGGGGCCAACGTCCTGACTTTC. Full variable domain (missing parts from reference TRBV9 and TRBJ2-6): DSGVTQTPKHLITATGQRVTLRCSPRSGDLSVYWYQQSLDQGLQFLIQYYNGEERAKGNILERFSAQQFPDLHSELNLSSLELGDSALYFCASSVGQGNSGANVLTFGAGSRLTVL.

The chain uses TRBV7-2 and TRBJ2-3; D perhaps matches TRBD1 (6 bases). The germline V and J ends were trimmed by 5 bases and 2 bases, with 17 bases remaining between them. The CDR3 runs 16 residues. CDR1 is SGHTA and CDR2 is FQGNSA in the germline V gene. CDR3 loop: CASSPGQGPNTDTQYF. The CDR3 region has the DNA TGTGCCAGCAGCCCCGGTCAGGGGCCCAACACAGATACGCAGTATTTT.

This clone is a singleton in its sample. This chain uses TRBV10-3 with TRBJ1-2; 8 bases map to TRBD1. Germline values: CDR1 ENHRY, CDR2 SYGVKD. CDR3 length: 15 amino acids. V shed 6 bases, J shed 4 bases, and the junction held 10 bases outside the gene matches. The CDR3 DNA follows: TGTGCCATCAGATACGGACAGGGCACTATCTATGGCTACACCTTC. Protein product: CAIRYGQGTIYGYTF.

J is TRBJ2-7 and V is TRBV4-2; D ambiguous. This CDR3 is built from 14 residues. Germline V gives CDR1 LGHNA, CDR2 YNFKEQ. Trimming removed 0 bases at V and 2 bases at J, with 8 bases between. CDR3 residues: CASSQDNSPYEQYF. The CDR3, as DNA: TGTGCCAGCAGCCAAGATAACAGTCCCTACGAGCAGTACTTC.

The V call is TRBV6-6, the J call TRBJ1-5; no clear D. Germline V CDR1 and CDR2: MNHNY, SVGAGI (reference sequence). Deletions cut 5 bases from V and 0 bases from J, with 11 bases between. This CDR3 is 15 amino acids long. Here the CDR3 DNA reads TGTGCCAGCAGTCAAGCAGGTGTTAGCAATCAGCCCCAGCATTTT. Protein product: CASSQAGVSNQPQHF.

This chain links TRBV6-4 with TRBJ2-1, with TRBD2 matching 11 bases. V dropped 4 bases and J dropped 5; count of bases not matched to a gene: 4. The CDR3 is made up of 15 amino acids. The germline V gene has CDR1 MRHNA and CDR2 SNTAGT. The CDR3 DNA follows: TGTGCCAGCAGTGCCGGGACTAGCGGTGACAATGAGCAGTTCTTC. It is translated as CASSAGTSGDNEQFF.

The chain combines TRBV2 with TRBJ1-4; perhaps TRBD1 as D (5 bases). Germline lookup yields CDR1 SNHLY and CDR2 FYNNEI. The CDR3 extends over 13 amino acids. Deletions cut 5 bases from V and 4 bases from J, with 8 bases between. CDR3 residues: CASSPGFNEKLFF. DNA for the CDR3: TGTGCCAGCAGTCCAGGGTTTAATGAAAAACTGTTTTTT.

This clone was counted a single time. The V call is TRBV18, the J call TRBJ1-1; D gene uncertain. CDR3 length equals 15 residues. Trimming took 3 bases from V and 0 from J, leaving 11 bases between them. Germline V gene data show CDR1 as KGHSH and CDR2 as LQKENI. The CDR3 sequence is CASSPKDHMNTEAFF. In nucleotides, the CDR3 is TGTGCCAGCTCACCGAAAGATCACATGAACACTGAAGCTTTCTTT.

The J gene is TRBJ2-1, the V gene TRBV5-5; TRBD2 agrees at 12 bases. V was pared by 4 bases and J by 7 bases, with 18 bases of the junction left unmatched. The CDR3 contains 19 residues. CDR1 and CDR2 (germline): SGHKS, YYEKEE (reference sequence). The chain's CDR3 is CASSRYPGTPGTSGNEQFF. In nucleotides, the CDR3 is TGTGCCAGCAGCAGGTACCCCGGCACCCCCGGGACTAGCGGGAATGAGCAGTTCTTC.

A few counts support this clone. V is TRBV4-1 and J is TRBJ1-4, with 9 nucleotides matching TRBD1. CDR1 is MGHRA, CDR2 YSYEKL, per germline. The CDR3 has 15 residues. V was pared by 1 base and J by 6 bases, with 3 bases of the junction left unmatched. This chain's CDR3 is CASSQAGQGDEKLFF. The CDR3 coding sequence is TGCGCCAGCAGCCAAGCGGGACAGGGAGATGAAAAACTGTTTTTT.